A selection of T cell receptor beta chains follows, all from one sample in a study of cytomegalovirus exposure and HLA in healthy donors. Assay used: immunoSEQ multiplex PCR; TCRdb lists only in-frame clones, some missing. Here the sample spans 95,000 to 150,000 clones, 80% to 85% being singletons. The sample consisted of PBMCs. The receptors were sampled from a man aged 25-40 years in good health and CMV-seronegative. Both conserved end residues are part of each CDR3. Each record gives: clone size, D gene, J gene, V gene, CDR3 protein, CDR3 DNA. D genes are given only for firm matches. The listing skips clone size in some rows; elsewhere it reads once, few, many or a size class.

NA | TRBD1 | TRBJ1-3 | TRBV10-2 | CASRGTGFAGNTIYF | TGCGCCAGCAGGGGGACAGGGTTTGCTGGAAACACCATATATTTT
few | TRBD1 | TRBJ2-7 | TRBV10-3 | CAISEPGQGPYEQYF | TGTGCCATCAGTGAGCCGGGACAGGGACCTTACGAGCAGTACTTC
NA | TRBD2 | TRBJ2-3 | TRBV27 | CASSFLAGSTDTQYF | TGTGCCAGCAGTTTCCTAGCGGGGAGCACAGATACGCAGTATTTT
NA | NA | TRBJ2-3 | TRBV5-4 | CASSFRGGTTDTQYF | TGTGCCAGCAGCTTTAGGGGGGGGACCACAGATACGCAGTATTTT
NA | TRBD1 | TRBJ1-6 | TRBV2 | CASSTDRYNSPLHF | TGTGCCAGCAGTACGGACAGGTATAATTCACCCCTCCACTTT
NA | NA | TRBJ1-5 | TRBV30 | CAWSRQERGPQHF | TGTGCCTGGAGCCGACAGGAGCGGGGGCCCCAGCATTTT
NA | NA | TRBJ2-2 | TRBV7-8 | CASSLATGEFTGELFF | TGTGCCAGCAGCTTAGCGACAGGAGAGTTCACCGGGGAGCTGTTTTTT
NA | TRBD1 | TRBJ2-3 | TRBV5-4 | CASSLAGTDTDTQYF | TGTGCCAGCAGCTTGGCCGGGACAGATACAGATACGCAGTATTTT
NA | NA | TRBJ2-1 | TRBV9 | CASNRSPGGGNEQFF | TGTGCCAGCAACAGAAGTCCGGGGGGCGGGAATGAGCAGTTCTTC
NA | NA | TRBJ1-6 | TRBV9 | CASSPRGNNYNSPLHF | TGTGCCAGCAGCCCCAGAGGGAATAATTATAATTCACCCCTCCACTTT
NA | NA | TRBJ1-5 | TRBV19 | CASSIVRGSNQPQHF | TGTGCCAGTAGTATTGTAAGGGGGAGCAATCAGCCCCAGCATTTT
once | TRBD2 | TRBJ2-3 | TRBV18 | CASSPRKGGGRTDTQYF | TGTGCCAGCTCACCACGTAAAGGCGGGGGGAGGACAGATACGCAGTATTTT
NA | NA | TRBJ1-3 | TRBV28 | CASSSGVMGRSGNTIYF | TGTGCCAGCAGTTCGGGGGTAATGGGCCGCTCTGGAAACACCATATATTTT
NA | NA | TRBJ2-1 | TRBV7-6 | CASSLALLGTTYNEQFF | TGTGCCAGCAGCTTAGCGCTTTTGGGGACAACTTACAATGAGCAGTTCTTC
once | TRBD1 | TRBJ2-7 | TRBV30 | CAYAIGTGGREQYF | TGTGCCTACGCAATCGGGACAGGGGGCCGCGAGCAGTACTTC
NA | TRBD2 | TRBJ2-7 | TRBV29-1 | CSVWTSGTTSYEQYF | TGCAGCGTTTGGACTAGCGGGACCACCTCCTACGAGCAGTACTTC
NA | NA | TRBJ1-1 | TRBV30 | CAWKRGEAFF | TGTGCCTGGAAACGGGGAGAAGCTTTCTTT
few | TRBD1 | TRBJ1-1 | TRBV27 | CASRGTAWNTEAFF | TGTGCCAGCAGAGGGACAGCCTGGAACACTGAAGCTTTCTTT
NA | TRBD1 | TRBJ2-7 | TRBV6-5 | CASSPTGYGREQYF | TGTGCCAGCAGTCCGACAGGGTATGGGCGGGAGCAGTACTTC
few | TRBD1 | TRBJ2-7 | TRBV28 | CASSFTGGASYEQYF | TGTGCCAGCAGTTTCACAGGGGGCGCCTCCTACGAGCAGTACTTC
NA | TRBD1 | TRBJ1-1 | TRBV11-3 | CASSPGTGAGGEAWAFF | TGTGCCAGCAGCCCCGGGACAGGGGCGGGTGGCGAAGCCTGGGCTTTCTTT
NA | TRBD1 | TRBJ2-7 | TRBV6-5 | CASSYPRQGPYEQYF | TGTGCCAGCAGTTACCCCCGACAGGGCCCCTACGAGCAGTACTTC
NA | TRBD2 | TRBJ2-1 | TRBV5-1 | CASSFWGASGGTGNEQFF | TGCGCCAGCAGCTTCTGGGGGGCTAGCGGGGGAACGGGGAATGAGCAGTTCTTC
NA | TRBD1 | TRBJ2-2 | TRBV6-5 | CASSRQGKTGELFF | TGTGCCAGCAGTCGACAGGGGAAGACCGGGGAGCTGTTTTTT
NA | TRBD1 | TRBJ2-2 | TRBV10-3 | CAIRRDRDAGELFF | TGTGCCATCAGGAGGGACAGGGACGCCGGGGAGCTGTTTTTT
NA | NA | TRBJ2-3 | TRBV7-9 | CASKQVQLTDTQYF | TGTGCCAGCAAACAGGTCCAGTTGACAGATACGCAGTATTTT
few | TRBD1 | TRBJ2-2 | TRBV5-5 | CASSFRDRADTGELFF | TGTGCCAGCAGCTTCAGGGACAGGGCTGACACCGGGGAGCTGTTTTTT
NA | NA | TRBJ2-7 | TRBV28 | CASSLGGQTNYEQYF | TGTGCCAGCAGTTTGGGGGGACAGACTAACTACGAGCAGTACTTC
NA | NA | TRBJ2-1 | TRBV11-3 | CASSSGDRGLSNEQFF | TGTGCCAGCAGCTCGGGGGACAGAGGCCTCTCCAATGAGCAGTTCTTC
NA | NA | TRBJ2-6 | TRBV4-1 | CASSQEWELALVPGANVLTF | TGCGCCAGCAGCCAAGAGTGGGAACTAGCCTTAGTGCCTGGGGCCAACGTCCTGACTTTC
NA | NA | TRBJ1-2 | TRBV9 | CASSVSGNYGYTF | TGTGCCAGCAGCGTATCAGGCAACTATGGCTACACCTTC
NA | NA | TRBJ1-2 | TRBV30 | CAWSVRNYGYTF | TGTGCCTGGAGTGTCCGGAACTATGGCTACACCTTC
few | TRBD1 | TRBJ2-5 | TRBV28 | CASSRDRGFQETQYF | TGTGCCAGCAGTCGGGACAGGGGGTTCCAAGAGACCCAGTACTTC
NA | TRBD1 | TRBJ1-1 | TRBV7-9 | CASSLGPAGGTEAFF | TGTGCCAGCAGCTTAGGCCCAGCAGGGGGCACTGAAGCTTTCTTT
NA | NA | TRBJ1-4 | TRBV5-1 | CASSLGDAGWNEKLFF | TGCGCCAGCAGCTTGGGTGACGCAGGGTGGAATGAAAAACTGTTTTTT
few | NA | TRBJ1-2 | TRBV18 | CASSPPNVDWGQYGYTF | TGTGCCAGCTCACCACCGAACGTCGATTGGGGCCAGTATGGCTACACCTTC
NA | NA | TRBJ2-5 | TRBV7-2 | CASSLQRGQGETQYF | TGTGCCAGCAGCTTACAAAGGGGTCAGGGGGAGACCCAGTACTTC
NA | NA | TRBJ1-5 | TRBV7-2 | CASREGHYSNQPQHF | TGTGCCAGCAGGGAAGGACACTATAGCAATCAGCCCCAGCATTTT
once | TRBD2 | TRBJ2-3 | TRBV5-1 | CASSVTSGRTDTQYF | TGCGCCAGCAGCGTGACTAGCGGGCGCACAGATACGCAGTATTTT
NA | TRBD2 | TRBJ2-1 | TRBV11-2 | CASSLRASGGRYNEQFF | TGTGCCAGCAGCTTAAGGGCTAGCGGGGGGCGATACAATGAGCAGTTCTTC
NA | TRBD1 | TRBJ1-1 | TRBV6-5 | CASLGTGGYTEAFF | TGTGCCAGCCTGGGGACAGGTGGGTACACTGAAGCTTTCTTT
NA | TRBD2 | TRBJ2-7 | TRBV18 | CASSPAGAGGSYEQYF | TGTGCCAGCTCACCGGCGGGAGCGGGGGGTTCCTACGAGCAGTACTTC
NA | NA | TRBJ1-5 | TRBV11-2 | CASSLSRDTVSVSNQPQHF | TGTGCCAGCAGCTTGAGCCGGGACACTGTTTCGGTGTCAAATCAGCCCCAGCATTTT
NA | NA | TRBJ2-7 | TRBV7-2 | CASNAEPYEQYF | TGTGCCAGCAATGCGGAACCCTACGAGCAGTACTTC
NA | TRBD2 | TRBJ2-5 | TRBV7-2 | CASSPGTSVQETQYF | TGTGCCAGCAGCCCCGGGACTAGCGTCCAAGAGACCCAGTACTTC
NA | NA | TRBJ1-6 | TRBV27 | CASSPLTDGSPLHF | TGTGCCAGCAGTCCCCTGACAGACGGATCACCCCTCCACTTT
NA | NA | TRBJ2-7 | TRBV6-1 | CASSEAGRAYEQYF | TGTGCCAGCAGTGAAGCGGGCAGGGCCTACGAGCAGTACTTC
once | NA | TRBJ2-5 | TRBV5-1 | CASSLERAETQYF | TGCGCCAGCAGCTTGGAGAGGGCCGAGACCCAGTACTTC
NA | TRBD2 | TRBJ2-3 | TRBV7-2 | CASSLASGEVGNTQYF | TGTGCCAGCAGCTTAGCTAGCGGGGAGGTAGGAAATACGCAGTATTTT
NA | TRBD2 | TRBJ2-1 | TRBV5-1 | CASSLRTSGGNEQFF | TGCGCCAGCAGCTTGCGAACTAGCGGGGGCAATGAGCAGTTCTTC
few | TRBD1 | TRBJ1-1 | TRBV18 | CASSPENRGVNTEAFF | TGTGCCAGCTCACCGGAAAACAGGGGCGTGAACACTGAAGCTTTCTTT
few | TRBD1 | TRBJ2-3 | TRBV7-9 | CASGSGTGGADTQYF | TGTGCCAGCGGATCCGGGACAGGGGGCGCGGATACGCAGTATTTT
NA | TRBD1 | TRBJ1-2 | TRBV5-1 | CASSPLGQLGGYTF | TGCGCCAGCAGCCCGTTGGGACAGCTAGGCGGCTACACCTTC
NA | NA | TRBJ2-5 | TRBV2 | CASSLDTGQETQYF | TGTGCCAGCAGTCTAGATACAGGACAAGAGACCCAGTACTTC
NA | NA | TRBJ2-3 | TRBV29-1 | CSVARGGASLTATDTQYF | TGCAGCGTCGCGAGGGGGGGGGCTTCATTGACGGCCACAGATACGCAGTATTTT
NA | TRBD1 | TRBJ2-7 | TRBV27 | CASSLKGTASYEQYF | TGTGCCAGCAGTTTAAAAGGGACAGCTTCCTACGAGCAGTACTTC
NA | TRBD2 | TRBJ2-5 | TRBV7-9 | CASSFGLAGPRGTQYF | TGTGCCAGCAGCTTCGGACTAGCGGGCCCGCGGGGGACCCAGTACTTC